The text below deals with one T cell receptor (beta chain). The data derive from a study of blood T cell repertoires in COVID-19. For the study at large: Acute and convalescent COVID-19 samples came from the United States, Italy and Spain. T cells, B-cell-depleted T cells, or PBMCs provided the cDNA or gDNA that served as material.

Unmatched junction bases numbered 12, after V lost 2 bases and J lost 4 bases. The CDR3 sequence is 19 residues long. CDR1 is MNHNS and CDR2 is SASEGT in the germline V gene. As handled by the study authors: From reference gene primer amplification, estimates of nucleated cell counts were derived. Profiled with immunoSEQ multiplex PCR; TCRdb holds only in-frame clones, not every one. Clonal size and the V and J genes are those of that table, whereas D and trimming came from the DNA. Of 140,000 to 150,000 clones listed, around 90% are singletons. The sequencing sample was made of peripheral blood. The chain carries TRBV6-1 and TRBJ1-6; 9 bases are a match to TRBD1. The source is a man aged 65 to 85 with acute or convalescent COVID-19. CDR3 nucleotides: TGTGCCAGCAGTGAATATCTCCCGGGACAGGGTATATATAATTCACCCCTCCACTTT. Protein product: CASSEYLPGQGIYNSPLHF.